A selection of T cell receptor beta chains follows, all from one sample in a study of CD8 T cells in Susac syndrome. MiXCR, applied by TCRdb to the immunoSEQ multiplex PCR reads, yields one record per CDR3 protein. The data show some 200,000 distinct CDR3 sequences, about 96% seen once. Material: CD4+ T cells from PBMCs. The receptors derive from a human donor with multiple sclerosis. Both conserved end residues are part of each CDR3. A D gene is named only where the DNA matches it firmly. Clone size is stated in some rows and not others, as once, few, many or a class when expanded.

clone_size j_call v_call d_call cdr3_aa cdr3_nt
NA TRBJ1-2 TRBV3-1 NA CASSREKGYGYTF TGTGCCAGCAGCCGGGAGAAGGGGTATGGCTACACCTTC
NA TRBJ2-7 TRBV27 TRBD2 CASSLRGGLAGYEQYF TGTGCCAGCAGTTTACGGGGGGGACTAGCGGGATACGAGCAGTACTTC
NA TRBJ2-2 TRBV5-1 TRBD1 CASTFRDSNTGELFF TGCGCCAGCACATTCCGGGACAGCAACACCGGGGAGCTGTTTTTT
NA TRBJ2-7 TRBV5-4 NA CASSPGQNYEQYF TGTGCCAGCAGCCCCGGACAGAACTACGAGCAGTACTTC
NA TRBJ2-7 TRBV29-1 NA CSVKGIGGTYEQYF TGCAGCGTCAAGGGGATCGGGGGAACCTACGAGCAGTACTTC
NA TRBJ2-7 TRBV7-8 NA CASRSSTGTYEQYF TGTGCCAGCAGGTCTTCGACAGGTACCTACGAGCAGTACTTC
once TRBJ1-1 TRBV20-1 NA CSAKSQGNTEAFF TGCAGTGCTAAGTCGCAAGGAAACACTGAAGCTTTCTTT
NA TRBJ2-5 TRBV5-1 TRBD1 CASSLIAGGIETQYF TGCGCCAGCAGCTTGATAGCAGGGGGCATCGAGACCCAGTACTTC
NA TRBJ1-5 TRBV12-3/TRBV12-4 NA CASSEQGRTSGQPQHF TGTGCCAGCAGTGAACAGGGAAGAACTAGTGGTCAGCCCCAGCATTTT
NA TRBJ2-1 TRBV28 TRBD2 CASSPPQAGGYNEQFF TGTGCCAGCAGCCCCCCCCAAGCGGGAGGTTACAATGAGCAGTTCTTC
NA TRBJ2-1 TRBV20-1 TRBD2 CSASGAGVYNEQFF TGCAGTGCTAGTGGGGCGGGAGTATACAATGAGCAGTTCTTC
NA TRBJ1-5 TRBV7-2 NA CASSAREGFNQPQHF TGTGCCAGCAGCGCCCGGGAGGGGTTCAATCAGCCCCAGCATTTT
NA TRBJ2-5 TRBV10-3 NA CAIRGVQETQYF TGTGCCATCCGGGGCGTACAAGAGACCCAGTACTTC
few TRBJ1-2 TRBV6-5 TRBD1 CASRQGNGYTF TGTGCCAGCCGACAGGGGAATGGCTACACCTTC
NA TRBJ1-1 TRBV25-1 NA CASSAGGNTEAFF TGTGCCAGCAGTGCCGGGGGAAACACTGAAGCTTTCTTT
NA TRBJ2-2 TRBV20-1 NA CSARDTLANTGELFF TGCAGTGCTAGAGATACCCTTGCAAACACCGGGGAGCTGTTTTTT
NA TRBJ2-7 TRBV6-6 NA CASSSDKTYEQYF TGTGCCAGCAGTAGTGACAAGACCTACGAGCAGTACTTC
NA TRBJ2-7 TRBV3-1 TRBD2 CASSYRLAPSYEQYF TGTGCCAGCAGCTACCGACTAGCGCCTTCCTACGAGCAGTACTTC
NA TRBJ2-5 TRBV6-5 NA CASTQTQYF TGTGCCAGCACTCAGACCCAGTACTTC
NA TRBJ1-2 TRBV28 TRBD1 CASSLQGQIYGYTF TGTGCCAGCAGCCTACAGGGACAGATCTATGGCTACACCTTC
NA TRBJ2-3 TRBV5-4 TRBD1 CASSSNRGTDTQYF TGTGCCAGCAGCTCGAACAGGGGTACAGATACGCAGTATTTT
NA TRBJ2-7 TRBV20-1 NA CSAQGPYEQYF TGCAGTGCTCAAGGGCCCTACGAGCAGTACTTC
NA TRBJ2-1 TRBV15 TRBD2 CATSRVQLAGVSNEQFF TGTGCCACCAGCAGAGTCCAACTAGCGGGAGTGTCTAATGAGCAGTTCTTC
NA TRBJ2-1 TRBV29-1 TRBD2 CSVEDQGTSLDEQFF TGCAGCGTTGAAGATCAGGGGACTAGCTTAGATGAGCAGTTCTTC
NA TRBJ2-2 TRBV28 NA CASNRADTGELFF TGTGCCAGCAACAGGGCTGACACCGGGGAGCTGTTTTTT
NA TRBJ2-7 TRBV4-1 NA CASSQGRSSIYEQYF TGCGCCAGCAGCCAAGGTCGGTCCTCGATTTACGAGCAGTACTTC
NA TRBJ2-1 TRBV19 TRBD1 CAGSTGGRGEQFF TGTGCCGGGAGCACAGGGGGCAGAGGTGAGCAGTTCTTC
NA TRBJ2-5 TRBV11-1 TRBD2 CASSRLAGTVETQYF TGTGCCAGCAGCCGACTAGCGGGGACCGTAGAGACCCAGTACTTC
NA TRBJ2-5 TRBV15 NA CATAPRVGETQYF TGTGCCACCGCCCCCCGTGTTGGAGAGACCCAGTACTTC
NA TRBJ2-5 TRBV27 NA CASSLSSYQETQYF TGTGCCAGCAGTTTATCCTCGTACCAAGAGACCCAGTACTTC
NA TRBJ1-1 TRBV9 NA CASSIQGGTEAFF TGTGCCAGCAGCATTCAGGGAGGAACTGAAGCTTTCTTT
NA TRBJ2-3 TRBV30 TRBD2 CAWARLAGNTDTQYF TGTGCCTGGGCCAGACTAGCGGGGAACACAGATACGCAGTATTTT
NA TRBJ2-7 TRBV30 NA CAGEGQPNYEQYF TGTGCCGGGGAGGGACAGCCCAACTACGAGCAGTACTTC
once TRBJ1-5 TRBV23-1 NA CASSPGGGPIRNQPQHF TGCGCCAGCTCTCCCGGGGGGGGGCCTATACGCAATCAGCCCCAGCATTTT
NA TRBJ2-1 TRBV24-1 NA CATSDSWDSPNEQFF TGTGCCACCAGTGATTCATGGGACTCTCCCAATGAGCAGTTCTTC
NA TRBJ2-2 TRBV3-1 NA CASSQGRDTGELFF TGTGCCAGCAGCCAAGGTCGGGACACCGGGGAGCTGTTTTTT
NA TRBJ2-3 TRBV20-1 TRBD2 CSAQATSGRALDTQYF TGCAGTGCTCAAGCAACTAGCGGGAGGGCCTTAGATACGCAGTATTTT
NA TRBJ1-2 TRBV25-1 NA CASSEGIRGYGYTF TGTGCCAGCAGTGAGGGGATTCGGGGCTATGGCTACACCTTC
NA TRBJ2-3 TRBV7-2 NA CASRRGTRGASTDTQYF TGTGCCAGCAGGCGGGGGACACGGGGGGCTAGCACAGATACGCAGTATTTT
NA TRBJ2-7 TRBV12-3/TRBV12-4 NA CASSPDLGEQYF TGTGCCAGCAGCCCCGATTTGGGCGAGCAGTACTTC
NA TRBJ2-1 TRBV23-1 NA CASRAVQGSYNEQFF TGCGCCAGCAGGGCCGTGCAGGGTTCCTACAATGAGCAGTTCTTC
NA TRBJ1-5 TRBV5-1 TRBD1 CASSLGGGSQPQHF TGCGCCAGCAGCTTAGGAGGGGGCAGTCAGCCCCAGCATTTT